This T cell receptor beta chain derives from a study of beta chain features in type 1 diabetes (dated by TCRdb to the late 2010s). Regarding the complete study: Mean age, gender distribution, total cell number and subset yield did not differ between patients and healthy donors. Regulatory and stem cell-like memory subsets were obtained from only 8 patients and about 8 healthy donors, while naive and central memory subsets were obtained from all 28 donors. In the study, recently diagnosed type 1 diabetes patients and matched healthy donors were compared on the TCRB repertoires of their sorted circulating CD4+ T cell subsets. A total of around 110,000,000 sorted cells were examined across all samples, and RNA yield correlated strongly with the number of cells per subset. Overall study outcomes, separate from this receptor: Patients with type 1 diabetes made fewer insertions and deleted more nucleotides at VDJ recombination sites, implying thymic rearrangement abnormalities. HLA sub-analyses involved small numbers of individuals, so any influence of HLA type on TCRB rearrangement remained unresolved. In all four CD4+ subsets, TCRB CDR3 length was moderately but significantly shorter in type 1 diabetes patients. PCR may preferentially amplify shorter templates, but because patient and control samples were amplified and corrected together, any resulting skew would affect both groups equally. Because cDNA was sequenced instead of genomic DNA, activated cells with high expression could be over-represented, although the groups did not differ in activation or CD3 levels. The naive, central memory and regulatory TCRB repertoires appeared to resemble one another more closely among patients than among healthy donors.

A few counts support this clone. Its antigen specificity is not known. Base qualities are not recorded, but no much larger clone differs from it by a single base. Here V drops 3 bases and J drops 7 bases, and the junction holds 12 bases not matched to any gene. Inclusive of the bounding cysteine and phenylalanine, the CDR3 is 16 residues long. Only the CDR3 part of the read is kept: 48 bases, read in frame from the first base. CDR1 and CDR2 (ENHRY, SYGVKD) derive from the germline V gene. The High Capacity cDNA Reverse Transcription Kit was used to reverse transcribe all of the isolated RNA, meaning that expressed TCRB transcripts were what got sequenced. Deep immunoSEQ sequencing was performed on naive, central memory and regulatory T cell samples, with an average of around 3.5 million total reads per sample. Sorted cells were lysed in RLT buffer, and RNA was extracted using DNase-treated RNeasy Micro or Mini kits according to cell number. To prevent cross-contamination, each cell subset was processed individually, whereas patient and healthy donor samples were processed jointly. TCRB sequences were amplified from cDNA with the immunoSEQ multiplex PCR, producing 87-bp fragments spanning the CDR3 region. Sequencing of the amplicons was done on the Illumina HiSeq platform. The authors processed their data as follows. PCR bias was corrected computationally using synthetic template baselines, and reads within Hamming distance 2 were collapsed, with unmergeable singletons discarded. Reads were aligned against IMGT so that V, D and J genes, CDR3 length and insertions or deletions at six rearrangement sites could be assigned. Within each subset, clonotype counts were normalized to sorted cell number, after which true diversity and Gini coefficients were computed with the tcR R package. The overlap coefficient, calculated on TCRB nucleotide sequences, was used to quantify repertoire sharing. Out-of-frame TCRB sequences from naive cells were analyzed as a proxy for the pre-selection repertoire. The table comes from immuneACCESS by way of TCRdb, which keeps in-frame sequences with V and J called. Part of the clones is missing from these tables; in studies checked, under half for an unresolved V gene and the rest for unknown reasons. From that table come the V and J calls and clone size; the DNA was used to work out D and trimming. This sample holds about 700,000 clones; 13% were observed only once. The leading ten clones occupy 0.02% to 0.025% of the sample.

From each donor, a single peripheral blood sample of approximately 0.11 L on average was drawn into heparinised tubes. Naive, central memory, regulatory and stem cell-like memory CD4+ T cells were sorted on a BD FACSAria II using a panel including CD45RO, CCR7, CD25, CD127, CD95 and CD27. Every sorted population had a purity above 95%. PBMCs were isolated right away by Lymphoprep density gradient centrifugation and were stained directly, without culture. So that batch effects would be minimized, each experiment stained and sorted samples in pairs, pairing one healthy donor with one patient. The chain was built from TRBV10-3 and TRBJ1-2; 9 central bases correspond to TRBD1. This sequence was found in a young man with type 1 diabetes. Source material: naive CD4+ T cells from blood. This specimen's cell subset or site label, interpreted: true naive CD4+ T cells. The nucleotides read TGTGCCATCAGTGACTCGACGGGACAGGGAGAGTTTGGCTACACCTTC. Its protein product is CAISDSTGQGEFGYTF.